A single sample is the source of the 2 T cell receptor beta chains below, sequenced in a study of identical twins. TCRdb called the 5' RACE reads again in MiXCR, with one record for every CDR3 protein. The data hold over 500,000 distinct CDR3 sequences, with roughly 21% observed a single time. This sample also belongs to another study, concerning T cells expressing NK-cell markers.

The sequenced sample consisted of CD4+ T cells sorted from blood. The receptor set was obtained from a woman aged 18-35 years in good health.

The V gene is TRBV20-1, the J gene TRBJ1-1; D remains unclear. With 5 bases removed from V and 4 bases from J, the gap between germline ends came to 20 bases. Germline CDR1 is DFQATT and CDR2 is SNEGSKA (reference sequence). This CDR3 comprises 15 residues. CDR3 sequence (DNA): TGCAGTGCTTCGGCACCCGGAGTCCGGGGCACTGAAGCTTTCTTT. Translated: CSASAPGVRGTEAFF.

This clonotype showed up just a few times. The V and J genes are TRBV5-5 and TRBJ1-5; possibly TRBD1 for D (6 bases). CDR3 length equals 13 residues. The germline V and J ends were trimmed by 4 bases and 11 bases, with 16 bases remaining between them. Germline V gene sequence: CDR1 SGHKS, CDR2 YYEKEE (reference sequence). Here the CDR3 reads CASSPDRLESQHF. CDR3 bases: TGTGCCAGCAGCCCCGACAGGTTGGAGTCCCAGCATTTT.